This T cell receptor beta chain was profiled in a study of shared clonotypes between healthy human individuals. Authors' analysis steps: Junction-only sequences without quality scores were provided by ImmunoSEQ, so filtering was different. Libraries were prepared by immunoSEQ multiplex PCR; TCRdb keeps only in-frame clonotypes and omits some of them. That table gives V, J and clone size, and the DNA gave D and trimming. The table lists under 650,000 clones, almost 97% of them singletons. Naive CD45RA+ and memory CD45RA-negative subsets were split from CD4+ cells. The CDR3 covers 18 residues. J is TRBJ2-7 and V is TRBV21-1; the table names TRBD2, a call not compared with the DNA. TRBV21-1 is a recognized pseudogene. The TCR sequence derives from a woman in her twenties or thirties in good health. The source material was naive CD4+ T cells sorted from blood. Subset given: CD45RA+ positively selected. CDR3 nucleotides: TGTGCCAGCAGCAAAGGGGGTCCTTGGCGGGAGAGCTCCTACGAGCAGTACTTC. Protein product: CASSKGGPWRESSYEQYF.